This T cell receptor (beta chain) was sequenced during a study of T cell responses to AZD1222 COVID-19 vaccine. Study results and caveats: Clonal diversity may have been underestimated in mostly white British donors.

Germline V CDR1 and CDR2: SGHRS, YFSETQ. J gave up 4 bases and V 0 bases, and 6 bases lay outside the gene matches. The CDR3 runs to 16 residues. Regarding this clone: Its specificity is unknown.

This table comes from immunoSEQ multiplex PCR, and its TCRdb copy is limited to in-frame clones, with some not included. Here the sample spans about 150,000 clones, around 91% being singletons. The sequencing used peripheral blood, collected on day 0 of AZD1222 vaccination. This TCR came from an adult in good health. This chain links TRBV5-1 with TRBJ2-1, with 8 positions matching TRBD2. DNA for the CDR3: TGCGCCAGCAGCTTGGCCAGCGGACTAGCATACAATGAGCAGTTCTTC. Protein: CASSLASGLAYNEQFF.